A single sample gave rise to the 26 T cell receptor beta chains below, sequenced in a study of response to subunit inactivated influenza vaccine. TCRdb recomputed calls from the RT-PCR reads with MiXCR, one row per CDR3 protein. The profile covers 450,000 to 600,000 distinct CDR3 sequences, with about 15% appearing a single time and less than 4% taken by the ten largest. The source material was CD4+ T cells sorted from PBMCs, sampled roughly 24 months after vaccination. The receptor set was obtained from a man aged 50-75 years who received an inactivated influenza vaccine.

The rearrangement uses TRBV4-2 and TRBJ2-1, with TRBD1 matching 7 bases. V was pared by 5 bases and J by 5 bases, with 3 bases of the junction left unmatched. CDR1 is LGHNA, CDR2 YNFKEQ, per germline. The CDR3 is made up of 13 amino acids. The CDR3 nucleotides are TGTGCCAGCAGCAAGCAGGGGGACAATGAGCAGTTCTTC. Protein: CASSKQGDNEQFF.

The CDR3 DNA follows: TGTGCCACCAGCAAGCCCGGGGAACCCAACGAGCAGTACTTC. It yields the protein CATSKPGEPNEQYF. The chain recombines TRBV15 with TRBJ2-7; a weak D match, TRBD2 (5 bases). Between the trimmed V and J ends, which lost 4 bases and 5 bases, there was a span of 15 bases. Germline V gene sequence: CDR1 LNHNV, CDR2 YYDKDF (reference sequence). CDR3 length: 14 amino acids.

The V call is TRBV12-3 or TRBV12-4, the J call TRBJ2-7; possibly TRBD1 for D (6 bases). V was clipped by 6 bases and J by 0 bases, with 15 bases between them. CDR3 length: 15 amino acids. DNA for the CDR3: TGTGCCAGCAGCACCTGGACAGATAGCTCCTACGAGCAGTACTTC. It codes for CASSTWTDSSYEQYF.

This clonotype was counted a few times. The chain employs TRBV24-1 and TRBJ2-3; 7 positions match TRBD2. Trimming at V came to 7 bases and at J to 8 bases, leaving 8 bases not matched to a gene. The CDR3 runs to 13 residues. Germline values: CDR1 KGHDR, CDR2 SFDVKD. The DNA for the CDR3 is TGTGCCACCAGCCGATCTTCGGGGGGTACGCAGTATTTT. Protein sequence: CATSRSSGGTQYF.

In this sample, this clonotype turned up many times. The chain employs TRBV4-3 and TRBJ2-2, with D possibly matching TRBD2 (5 bases). V shed 4 bases and J shed 5 bases, with 14 bases lying between them. The germline CDR1 and CDR2 sequences are LGHNA and YSLEER. The CDR3 is made up of 15 amino acids. CDR3: CASSPQTIKTGELFF. The CDR3 DNA is TGCGCCAGCAGCCCCCAGACTATTAAGACCGGGGAGCTGTTTTTT.

The chain combines TRBV3-1 with TRBJ2-2; D possibly uses TRBD1 or TRBD2 (5 bases each). V was trimmed by 4 bases and J by 5 bases, leaving 11 bases between them. The CDR3 is 14 residues long. In germline, CDR1 is LGHDT, CDR2 YNNKEL (reference sequence). The CDR3 nucleotides read TGTGCCAGCAGCCGGTACGAGGGGACCGGGGAGCTGTTTTTT. This gives the protein CASSRYEGTGELFF.

V is TRBV7-2 and J is TRBJ2-1, with 10 bases lining up with TRBD2. This CDR3 region has 17 residues. With V trimmed by 4 bases and J by 9 bases, 15 bases remained unmatched. Per the germline V gene, CDR1 is SGHTA and CDR2 is FQGNSA. CDR3 sequence reads: CASSSSSGRGIPGEQFF. As DNA, the CDR3 is TGTGCCAGCAGCTCATCTAGCGGGAGAGGGATTCCTGGTGAGCAGTTCTTC.

This clonotype showed up just a few times. The chain combines TRBV5-4 with TRBJ2-3, with unresolved D. The CDR3 has 13 residues. Trimming took 4 bases from V and 3 from J, leaving 9 bases between them. CDR1 and CDR2 from the germline V gene are SGHNT and YYREEE (reference sequence). CDR3 coding DNA: TGTGCCAGCAGCCCTGACAAGACAGATACGCAGTATTTT. Amino acid sequence: CASSPDKTDTQYF.

This clonotype was recorded a few times. This chain uses TRBV7-2 with TRBJ1-1; TRBD1 aligns across 7 bases. This CDR3 has 14 residues. The ends lost 5 bases at V and 4 bases at J; junction bases unmatched: 7. Looked up from germline, CDR1 is SGHTA and CDR2 is FQGNSA. CDR3: CASSLRQGATEAFF. For the CDR3, the DNA is TGTGCCAGCAGCCTCCGACAGGGCGCCACTGAAGCTTTCTTT.

This clonotype was detected only a few times. The J gene is TRBJ2-7, the V gene TRBV6-2 or TRBV6-3; TRBD2 matches at 9 bases. CDR1 and CDR2 from the germline V gene are MNHEY and SVGEGT. CDR3 size: 14 residues. V dropped 5 bases and J dropped 3; count of bases not matched to a gene: 5. The CDR3 bases are TGTGCCAGCAGTAGACTAGCGGAGATCTACGAGCAGTACTTC. Protein product: CASSRLAEIYEQYF.

In this sample, this clonotype turned up many times. The rearrangement uses TRBV20-1 and TRBJ2-3; 9 nucleotides line up with TRBD1. Germline lookup yields CDR1 DFQATT and CDR2 SNEGSKA (reference sequence). V lost 6 bases and J lost 4; bases outside the gene matches: 8. This CDR3 has 14 residues. CDR3: CSAIRDRAPDTQYF. The CDR3 DNA reads TGCAGTGCAATCCGGGACAGGGCCCCAGATACGCAGTATTTT.

This clonotype was counted a few times. The chain has TRBV5-5 and TRBJ1-1; 8 positions match TRBD1. The germline V gene has CDR1 SGHKS and CDR2 YYEKEE (reference sequence). This CDR3 is 14 amino acids long. V lost 4 bases to trimming and J lost 5 bases; unmatched junction nucleotides: 7. The CDR3 DNA sequence: TGTGCCAGCAGCAAAGGACAGGGTTGGACTGAAGCTTTCTTT. It encodes CASSKGQGWTEAFF.

This clonotype showed up many times. The V call is TRBV4-2, the J call TRBJ1-6; D gene uncertain. The CDR3 has 15 residues. Germline CDR1 LGHNA, CDR2 YNFKEQ. Trimming removed 1 base from V and 9 bases from J, with 13 bases in between. The chain's CDR3 is CASSQVMLNSSPLHF. CDR3 DNA sequence: TGTGCCAGCAGCCAAGTAATGCTAAACTCTTCACCCCTCCACTTT.

This chain joins TRBV18 and TRBJ1-1; the D gene is possibly TRBD1 (5 bases). The CDR3 totals 15 residues. V was clipped by 3 bases and J by 0 bases, with 11 bases between them. Germline CDR1 is KGHSH and CDR2 is LQKENI. The chain's CDR3 is CASSPRDGMNTEAFF. Written as DNA, the CDR3 is TGTGCCAGCTCACCTCGGGACGGGATGAACACTGAAGCTTTCTTT.

The gene calls are TRBV12-3 or TRBV12-4 and TRBJ1-5, with 7 bases matching TRBD1. The CDR3 is 13 residues long. V was pared by 6 bases and J by 7 bases, with 6 bases of the junction left unmatched. The CDR3 DNA is TGTGCCAGCAGCCTGGACAGGATACAGCCCCAGCATTTT. Protein product: CASSLDRIQPQHF.

This clonotype was seen a handful of times. This chain uses TRBV12-3 or TRBV12-4 with TRBJ1-2, with D uncertain. V was cut by 2 bases and J by 3 bases, with 10 bases left in between. This CDR3 has 14 residues. CDR3 amino acids: CASSLWLRDYGYTF. The CDR3 nucleotides are TGTGCCAGCAGTTTATGGCTCAGAGACTATGGCTACACCTTC.

CDR3 DNA sequence: TGTGCCAGCAGCCTGCAGGGGCTAGGGACAGATACGCAGTATTTT. Amino acid sequence: CASSLQGLGTDTQYF. The chain is built from TRBV5-6 and TRBJ2-3; D may be TRBD1 (6 bases). Germline CDR1 reads SGHDT; CDR2 reads YYEEEE. Trimming took off 4 bases at V and 3 bases at J, with 15 bases between the two ends. This CDR3 region has 15 residues. Combining the CDR3 with reference TRBV5-6 and TRBJ2-3 gives the whole variable domain DAGVTQSPTHLIKTRGQQVTLRCSPKSGHDTVSWYQQALGQGPQFIFQYYEEEERQRGNFPDRFSGHQFPNYSSELNVNALLLGDSALYLCASSLQGLGTDTQYFGPGTRLTVL.

V is TRBV15 and J is TRBJ1-1; no firm D call. With 0 bases removed from V and 7 bases from J, the gap between germline ends came to 12 bases. The germline CDR1 and CDR2 sequences are LNHNV and YYDKDF (reference sequence). CDR3 length equals 14 residues. Here the CDR3 reads CATSRDRAGNEAFF. CDR3 DNA: TGTGCCACCAGCAGAGATCGGGCAGGTAATGAAGCTTTCTTT.

The rearrangement joins TRBV6-1 to TRBJ1-1; 11 bases align to TRBD1. V lost 6 bases, J lost 4 bases, and 7 bases stayed unmatched. CDR3 length: 15 residues. CDR1 MNHNS and CDR2 SASEGT come from the germline V gene. The CDR3 sequence is CASREPGQGVTEAFF. The CDR3 DNA is TGTGCCAGCAGAGAACCGGGACAGGGGGTCACTGAAGCTTTCTTT.

The gene calls are TRBV4-3 and TRBJ2-5; 8 nucleotides agree with TRBD2. V lost 0 bases, J lost 5 bases, and 11 bases stayed unmatched. From germline, CDR1 is LGHNA and CDR2 YSLEER. The CDR3 is 17 residues long. This CDR3 is CASSQDLFRGGRETQYF. CDR3 DNA: TGCGCCAGCAGCCAAGATCTTTTTCGGGGGGGTAGGGAGACCCAGTACTTC.

The chain employs TRBV14 and TRBJ2-3; D is unresolved. There are 15 residues in the CDR3. Trimming shortened V by 4 bases and J by 2 bases, and 13 bases separated the two germline ends. The germline CDR1 and CDR2 sequences are SGHDN and FVKESK. The CDR3 bases are TGTGCCAGCAGCCCGCCTTTCCCATACACAGATACGCAGTATTTT. This codes for CASSPPFPYTDTQYF.

Comment on this clonotype: The junction and the germline gene differ at one end; a read error may be behind it. This chain joins TRBV11-2 and TRBJ2-7, with 8 bases fitting TRBD1. The CDR3 covers 16 residues. Germline loops: CDR1 SGHAT, CDR2 FQNNGV. CDR3 in amino acids: CASSSYPGQDNYDQYF. The DNA of the CDR3 is TGTGCCAGCAGCTCCTACCCGGGACAGGATAACTACGATCAGTACTTC.

This clonotype was observed a few times. One end of the junction fails to match germline, which may point to a read error. This chain connects TRBV18 to TRBJ2-1; unclear D gene. The germline CDR1 and CDR2 sequences are KGHSH and LQKENI. The CDR3 extends over 14 amino acids. CDR3 DNA: TGTGCCAGCTCGCCACCTTCGCTTTACAATGAGCAGTTCTTC. Amino acid sequence: CASSPPSLYNEQFF.

This clonotype was observed many times. The chain links TRBV20-1 to TRBJ2-7; 7 bases are a match to TRBD1. Germline V gives CDR1 DFQATT, CDR2 SNEGSKA (reference sequence). CDR3 length: 13 amino acids. J gave up 0 bases and V 6 bases, and 5 bases lay outside the gene matches. CDR3 in DNA: TGCAGTGCCCTGGGACAGAGCTCCTACGAGCAGTACTTC. It encodes CSALGQSSYEQYF.

The chain uses TRBV7-2 and TRBJ1-5, with a possible D match to TRBD1 (5 bases). V lost 1 base and J 6 bases, leaving 16 bases between the germline ends. This CDR3 is built from 16 residues. The germline V gene has CDR1 SGHTA and CDR2 FQGNSA. The chain's CDR3 is CASSLGFGREAQPQHF. In nucleotides, the CDR3 is TGTGCCAGCAGCTTAGGTTTCGGCAGGGAGGCTCAGCCCCAGCATTTT.

This sequence joins TRBV12-3 or TRBV12-4 and TRBJ1-2; D call uncertain. The CDR3 covers 14 residues. V lost 0 bases and J lost 3, with 8 bases in between. The CDR3 DNA sequence: TGTGCCAGCAGTTTAGCGGCCGGACACTATGGCTACACCTTC. It codes for CASSLAAGHYGYTF.